The clone carrying this T cell receptor beta chain was seen more than once but under ten times. This record belongs to a study of identical twins. The CDR3 has 15 residues. V was clipped by 7 bases and J by 1 base; unmatched bases: 6. Among all donors, each was a healthy Caucasian. TCRdb recomputed calls from the 5' RACE reads with MiXCR, one row per CDR3 protein. In the table there are some 730,000 distinct CDR3 sequences, over 15% of which are singletons. Separately, the same data were catalogued under a study of T cells expressing NK-cell markers. This second study says: Sequenced donors, eight in total, included seven who were HCMV-seropositive and one who was seronegative. A handful of donors likewise had their CD3+CD56-NKG2C+ fraction led by these clonotypes.

The chain is built from TRBV12-3 or TRBV12-4 and TRBJ2-3, with 9 bases fitting TRBD2. The TCR originated in a woman aged 18-30 years in good health. The specimen was PBMCs. The CDR3 DNA follows: TGTGCCAGCACTTACAGGACTAGCGGCACAGATACGCAGTATTTT. It yields the protein CASTYRTSGTDTQYF.